The 12 T cell receptor beta chains in this list originate from one sample, sequenced in a study of STAT5B mutations in CD4+ large granular lymphocyte leukemia. Measured with immunoSEQ multiplex PCR; TCRdb has only the in-frame clones, and not every one. The sample includes 30,000 to 40,000 clones, roughly 85% of them seen just once. The sample taken for sequencing was CD4+ T cells from blood buffy coats. Every receptor here comes from a human donor in good health.

Written as DNA, the CDR3 is TGTGCCAGTAACACCCCCGGGGGCCTCACAGATACGCAGTATTTT. Translated: CASNTPGGLTDTQYF. V is TRBV19 and J is TRBJ2-3; tentatively, D is TRBD1 or TRBD2 (6 bases each). Germline CDR1 is LNHDA and CDR2 is SQIVND (reference sequence). CDR3 length: 15 residues. V dropped 7 bases and J dropped 2 bases, with 16 bases sitting between them.

This sequence joins TRBV6-1 and TRBJ2-7; 10 bases map to TRBD2. The CDR3 has 15 amino acids. CDR1 MNHNS and CDR2 SASEGT come from the germline V gene. The ends lost 4 bases at V and 6 bases at J; junction bases unmatched: 9. This chain's CDR3 is CASSGLAGDIGEQYF. The CDR3 region has the DNA TGTGCCAGCAGTGGCCTAGCGGGAGACATCGGCGAGCAGTACTTC.

The chain has TRBV6-1 and TRBJ1-1; D is perhaps TRBD1 (6 bases). Germline-derived CDR1 and CDR2 are MNHNS and SASEGT. Between the trimmed V and J ends, which lost 3 bases and 0 bases, there was a span of 11 bases. The CDR3 has 15 residues. CDR3 region: CASSDQGLLNTEAFF. In nucleotides, the CDR3 is TGTGCCAGCAGTGACCAGGGGCTTCTGAACACTGAAGCTTTCTTT.

The J gene is TRBJ1-1, the V gene TRBV6-5; weak D call: TRBD1 (5 bases). CDR1 is MNHEY, CDR2 SVGAGI, per germline. Trimming removed 2 bases from V and 1 base from J, with 11 bases in between. The CDR3 covers 15 residues. In DNA form, the CDR3 reads TGTGCCAGCAGTTACGAAGGGGCTCGGAACACTGAAGCTTTCTTT. It specifies CASSYEGARNTEAFF.

The gene calls are TRBV5-1 and TRBJ2-3, with D possibly TRBD2 on 5 matching bases. The CDR3 is 15 amino acids. Trimming took 4 bases from V and 0 from J, leaving 12 bases between them. Per germline, CDR1 SGHRS and CDR2 YFSETQ. The CDR3 loop is CASSRSGTSTDTQYF. The DNA of the CDR3 is TGCGCCAGCAGCAGGAGCGGAACTAGCACAGATACGCAGTATTTT.

This sequence joins TRBV28 and TRBJ1-6; TRBD1 aligns across 9 bases. The junction had 12 bases not matched to a gene; V was cut back by 8 bases and J by 10 bases. Germline loops: CDR1 MDHEN, CDR2 SYDVKM. The CDR3 runs 15 residues. The CDR3 nucleotides read TGTGCCAGCGTTTGGTCACAGGGGGCAGGGTCACCCCTCCACTTT. Its translation: CASVWSQGAGSPLHF.

The V and J genes are TRBV30 and TRBJ2-3; 8 nucleotides match TRBD1. With 7 bases clipped from V and 3 bases from J, the junction kept 12 bases outside the gene matches. Germline V gene sequence: CDR1 GTSNPN, CDR2 SVGIG (reference sequence). This CDR3 contains 15 residues. The CDR3: CAFSPGQDMTDTQYF. For the CDR3, the DNA is TGTGCCTTCTCTCCGGGACAGGATATGACAGATACGCAGTATTTT.

CDR3 residues: CASSPQEDYGYTF. The DNA for the CDR3 is TGTGCCAGCAGCCCACAGGAGGACTATGGCTACACCTTC. The rearrangement uses TRBV14 and TRBJ1-2; TRBD1 might be the D (5 bases). Trimming removed 4 bases at V and 3 bases at J, with 9 bases between. The germline gives CDR1 SGHDN, CDR2 FVKESK. This CDR3 has 13 amino acids. The full variable domain, completed using reference TRBV14 and TRBJ1-2, is EAGVTQFPSHSVIEKGQTVTLRCDPISGHDNLYWYRRVMGKEIKFLLHFVKESKQDESGMPNNRFLAERTGGTYSTLKVQPAELEDSGVYFCASSPQEDYGYTFGSGTRLTVV.

V is TRBV7-9 and J is TRBJ2-7; a weak D match, TRBD1 (6 bases). The CDR3 spans 14 residues. V lost 5 bases and J lost 7, with 18 bases in between. CDR1 is SEHNR and CDR2 is FQNEAQ in the germline V gene (reference sequence). CDR3 amino acids: CASSTGQGNREQYF. The CDR3 DNA reads as TGTGCCAGCAGCACGGGACAAGGGAATAGGGAGCAGTACTTC. Full variable domain (remainder filled in from reference TRBV7-9 and TRBJ2-7): DTGVSQNPRHKITKRGQNVTFRCDPISEHNRLYWYRQTLGQGPEFLTYFQNEAQLEKSRLLSDRFSAERPKGSFSTLEIQRTEQGDSAMYLCASSTGQGNREQYFGPGTRLTVT.

The CDR3 here is CASSHPGADTQYF. The CDR3 DNA sequence: TGTGCCAGCAGTCACCCAGGGGCTGATACGCAGTATTTT. The chain joins TRBV7-9 to TRBJ2-3; weak D call: TRBD1 (6 bases). V lost 6 bases and J 6 bases, leaving 13 bases between the germline ends. Germline CDR1 and CDR2: SEHNR and FQNEAQ (reference sequence). The CDR3 runs to 13 residues.

V and J are TRBV11-3 and TRBJ2-5; D not resolved. The ends were cut back, 8 bases at V and 1 base at J, with 17 bases in the middle. The CDR3 runs 15 residues. Germline V gives CDR1 SGHNT, CDR2 YENEEA. CDR3 bases: TGTGCCAGCGCAACCTCGGGTATCCCCCAAGAGACCCAGTACTTC. It yields the protein CASATSGIPQETQYF.

The chain uses TRBV6-5 and TRBJ2-5; the D is unclear. The CDR3 consists of 13 residues. From germline, CDR1 is MNHEY and CDR2 SVGAGI. Deletions cut 2 bases from V and 4 bases from J, with 8 bases between. The CDR3 loop reads CASSYTGLETQYF. CDR3 nucleotides: TGTGCCAGCAGTTACACCGGTCTAGAGACCCAGTACTTC.